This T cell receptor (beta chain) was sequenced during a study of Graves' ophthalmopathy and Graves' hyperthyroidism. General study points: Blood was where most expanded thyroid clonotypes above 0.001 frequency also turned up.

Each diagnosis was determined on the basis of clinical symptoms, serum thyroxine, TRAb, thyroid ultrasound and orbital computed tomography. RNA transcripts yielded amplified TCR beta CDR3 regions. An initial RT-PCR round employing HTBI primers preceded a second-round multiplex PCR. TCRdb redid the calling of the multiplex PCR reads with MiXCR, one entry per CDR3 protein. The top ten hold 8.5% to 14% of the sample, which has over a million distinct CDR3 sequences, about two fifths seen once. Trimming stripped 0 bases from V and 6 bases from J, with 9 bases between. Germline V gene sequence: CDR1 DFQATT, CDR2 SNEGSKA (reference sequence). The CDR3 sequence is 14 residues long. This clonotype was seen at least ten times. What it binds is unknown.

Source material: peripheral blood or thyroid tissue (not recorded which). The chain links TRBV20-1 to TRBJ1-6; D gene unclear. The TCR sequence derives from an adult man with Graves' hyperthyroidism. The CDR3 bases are TGCAGTGCTAGAGATTCCCGGATTAATTCACCCCTCCACTTT. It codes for CSARDSRINSPLHF.